What follows describes a single TCR beta chain. This entry comes from a study of blood T cell repertoires in COVID-19. Study details: Samples came from the United States, Italy and Spain, spanning acute and convalescent COVID-19. Sources were T cells, B-cell-depleted T cells, or PBMCs; the material itself was cDNA or gDNA.

The data were produced by immunoSEQ multiplex PCR, yet TCRdb's version contains in-frame clones alone and is incomplete. The sample holds tens of thousands of clones, roughly 72% seen once. The CDR3 length is 15 residues. Germline assignment: CDR1 SGHRS and CDR2 YFSETQ. Trimming removed 0 bases at V and 0 bases at J, with 6 bases between. The chain joins TRBV5-1 to TRBJ2-2, with D unresolved. The sequence derives from a woman aged 55-69 years in a cohort sampled during active or convalescent COVID-19. The sequenced sample consisted of peripheral blood. CDR3 loop: CASSLGQSNTGELFF. The CDR3, as DNA: TGCGCCAGCAGCTTGGGTCAGTCGAACACCGGGGAGCTGTTTTTT.